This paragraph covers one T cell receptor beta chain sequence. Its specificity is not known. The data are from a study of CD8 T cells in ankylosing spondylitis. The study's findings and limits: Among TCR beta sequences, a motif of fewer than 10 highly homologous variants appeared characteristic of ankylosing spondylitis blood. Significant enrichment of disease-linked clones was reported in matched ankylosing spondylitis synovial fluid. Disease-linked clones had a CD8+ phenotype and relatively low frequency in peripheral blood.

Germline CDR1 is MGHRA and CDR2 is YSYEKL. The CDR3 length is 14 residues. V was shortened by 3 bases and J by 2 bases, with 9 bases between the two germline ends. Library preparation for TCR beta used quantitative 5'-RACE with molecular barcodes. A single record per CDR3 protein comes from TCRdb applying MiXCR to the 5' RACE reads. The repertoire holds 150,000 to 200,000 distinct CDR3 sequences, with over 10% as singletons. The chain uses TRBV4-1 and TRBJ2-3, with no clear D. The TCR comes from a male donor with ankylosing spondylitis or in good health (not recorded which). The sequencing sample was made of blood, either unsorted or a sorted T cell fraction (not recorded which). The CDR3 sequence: CASSHNTATDTQYF. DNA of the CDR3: TGCGCCAGCAGCCATAATACAGCCACAGATACGCAGTATTTT.